This entry describes one T cell receptor beta chain. This sample was taken from a study of blood T cell repertoires in COVID-19. Participant ages covered roughly 18 to 90 years across approximately 25 US areas. Authors' analysis steps: Amplified reference gene primers provided the basis for estimating nucleated cell counts. The assay was immunoSEQ multiplex PCR, and TCRdb's table has in-frame clones only and misses some. V and J calls and clone size come straight from that table; D and trimming were deduced from the DNA. Of 310,000 or so clones listed, approximately 84% are singletons. CDR1 MDHEN and CDR2 SYDVKM come from the germline V gene. Unmatched junction bases numbered 5, after V lost 6 bases and J lost 7 bases. This CDR3 is 14 amino acids long.

The receptor's source is a woman aged 18-30 years who had recovered from COVID-19. V usage is TRBV28 and J usage is TRBJ1-6; 8 bases match TRBD1. Material: PBMCs or T cells enriched from blood (not recorded which). The chain's CDR3 is CASRNRGLNSPLHF. For the CDR3, the DNA is TGTGCCAGCAGGAACAGGGGGTTGAATTCACCCCTCCACTTT. The full variable domain, rest sourced from reference TRBV28 and TRBJ1-6, is DVKVTQSSRYLVKRTGEKVFLECVQDMDHENMFWYRQDPGLGLRLIYFSYDVKMKEKGDIPEGYSVSREKKERFSLILESASTNQTSMYLCASRNRGLNSPLHFGNGTRLTVT.